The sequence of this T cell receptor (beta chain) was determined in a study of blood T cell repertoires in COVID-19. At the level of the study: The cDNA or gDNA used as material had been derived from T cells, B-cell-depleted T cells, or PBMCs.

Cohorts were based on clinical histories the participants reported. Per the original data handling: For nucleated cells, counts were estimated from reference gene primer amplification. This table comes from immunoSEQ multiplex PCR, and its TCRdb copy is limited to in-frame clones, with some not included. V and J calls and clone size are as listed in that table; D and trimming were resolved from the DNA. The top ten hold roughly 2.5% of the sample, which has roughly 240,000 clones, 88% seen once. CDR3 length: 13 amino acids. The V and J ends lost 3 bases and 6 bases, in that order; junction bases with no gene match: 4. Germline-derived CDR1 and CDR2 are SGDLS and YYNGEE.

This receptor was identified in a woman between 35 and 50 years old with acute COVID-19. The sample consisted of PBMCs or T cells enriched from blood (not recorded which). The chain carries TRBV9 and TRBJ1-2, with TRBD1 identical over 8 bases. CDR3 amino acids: CASSEQGVNGYTF. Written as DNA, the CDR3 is TGTGCCAGCAGCGAACAGGGGGTAAATGGCTACACCTTC.